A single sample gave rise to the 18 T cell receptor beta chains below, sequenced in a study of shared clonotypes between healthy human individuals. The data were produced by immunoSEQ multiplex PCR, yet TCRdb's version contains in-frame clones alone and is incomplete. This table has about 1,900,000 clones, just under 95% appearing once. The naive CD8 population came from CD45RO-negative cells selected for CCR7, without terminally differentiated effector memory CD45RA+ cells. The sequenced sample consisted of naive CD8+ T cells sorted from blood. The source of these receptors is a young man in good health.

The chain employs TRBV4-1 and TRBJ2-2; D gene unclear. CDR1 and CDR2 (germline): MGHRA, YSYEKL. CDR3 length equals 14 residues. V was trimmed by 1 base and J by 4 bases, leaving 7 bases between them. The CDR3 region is CASSQASLTGELFF. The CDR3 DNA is TGCGCCAGCAGCCAAGCCAGTCTCACCGGGGAGCTGTTTTTT.

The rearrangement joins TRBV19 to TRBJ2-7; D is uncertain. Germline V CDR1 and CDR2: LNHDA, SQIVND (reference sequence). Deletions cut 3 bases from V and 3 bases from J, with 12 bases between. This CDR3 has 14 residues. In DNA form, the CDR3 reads TGTGCCAGTAGTATTATGGGCGGAGACTACGAGCAGTACTTC. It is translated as CASSIMGGDYEQYF.

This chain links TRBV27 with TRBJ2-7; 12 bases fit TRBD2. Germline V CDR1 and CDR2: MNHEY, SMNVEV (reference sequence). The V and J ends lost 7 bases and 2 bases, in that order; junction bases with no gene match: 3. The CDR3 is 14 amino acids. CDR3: CASTGTSGPYEQYF. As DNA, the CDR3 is TGTGCCAGCACCGGGACTAGCGGGCCCTACGAGCAGTACTTC.

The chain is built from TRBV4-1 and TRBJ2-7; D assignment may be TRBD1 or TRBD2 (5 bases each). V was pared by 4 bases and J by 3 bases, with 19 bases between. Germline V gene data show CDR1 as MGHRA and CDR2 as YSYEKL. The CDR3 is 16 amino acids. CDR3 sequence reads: CASSPWSRDGDYEQYF. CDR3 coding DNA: TGCGCCAGCAGCCCCTGGTCCCGGGACGGTGACTACGAGCAGTACTTC.

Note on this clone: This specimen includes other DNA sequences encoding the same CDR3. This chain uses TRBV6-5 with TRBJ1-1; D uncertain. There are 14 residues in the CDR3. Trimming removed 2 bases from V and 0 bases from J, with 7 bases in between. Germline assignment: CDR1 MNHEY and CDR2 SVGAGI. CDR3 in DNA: TGTGCCAGCAGTTACGGAGGCATGAACACTGAAGCTTTCTTT. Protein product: CASSYGGMNTEAFF.

The CDR3, as DNA: TGCGCCAGCAGTTACAGGGGGCATGAGCAGTTCTTC. Its protein is CASSYRGHEQFF. This chain links TRBV10-2 with TRBJ2-1; 9 bases map to TRBD1. The CDR3 contains 12 residues. J gave up 8 bases and V 5 bases, and 1 base lay outside the gene matches. Germline loops: CDR1 WSHSY, CDR2 SAAADI.

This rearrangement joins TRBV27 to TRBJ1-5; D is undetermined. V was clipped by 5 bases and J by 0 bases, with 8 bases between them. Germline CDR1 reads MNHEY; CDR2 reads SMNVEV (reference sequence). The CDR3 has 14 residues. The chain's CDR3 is CASSAFDSNQPQHF. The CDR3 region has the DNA TGTGCCAGCAGTGCCTTCGATAGCAATCAGCCCCAGCATTTT.

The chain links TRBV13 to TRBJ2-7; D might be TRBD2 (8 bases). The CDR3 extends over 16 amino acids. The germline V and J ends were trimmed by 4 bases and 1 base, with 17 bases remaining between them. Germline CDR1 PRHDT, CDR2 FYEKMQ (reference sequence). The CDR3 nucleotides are TGTGCCAGCAGCTCGGGGGGGACAGCCTCTTCCTACGAGCAGTACTTC. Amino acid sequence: CASSSGGTASSYEQYF.

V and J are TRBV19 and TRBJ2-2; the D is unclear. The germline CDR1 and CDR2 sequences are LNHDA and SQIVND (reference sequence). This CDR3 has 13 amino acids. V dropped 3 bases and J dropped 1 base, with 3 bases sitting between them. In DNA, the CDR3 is TGTGCCAGTAGTATGGTGAACACCGGGGAGCTGTTTTTT. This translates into CASSMVNTGELFF.

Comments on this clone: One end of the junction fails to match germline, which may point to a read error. CDR3 bases: TGTGCCAGCAGTGAACTTCCGGGAGCTTTCCCCATACACTTC. Translating it yields CASSELPGAFPIHF. This chain joins TRBV2 and TRBJ2-7; a weak D match, TRBD2 (6 bases). Per the germline V gene, CDR1 is SNHLY and CDR2 is FYNNEI. This CDR3 spans 14 amino acids.

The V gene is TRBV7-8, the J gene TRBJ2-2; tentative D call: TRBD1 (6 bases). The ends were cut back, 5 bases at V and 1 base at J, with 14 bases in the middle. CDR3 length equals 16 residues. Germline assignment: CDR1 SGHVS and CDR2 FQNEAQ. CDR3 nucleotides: TGTGCCAGCAGCCGCCTAGACAGGAGGAACACCGGGGAGCTGTTTTTT. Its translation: CASSRLDRRNTGELFF.

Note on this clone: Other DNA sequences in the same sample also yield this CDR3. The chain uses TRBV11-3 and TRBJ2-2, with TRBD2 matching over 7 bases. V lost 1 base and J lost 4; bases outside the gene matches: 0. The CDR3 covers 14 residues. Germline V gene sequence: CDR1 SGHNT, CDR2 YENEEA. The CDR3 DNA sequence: TGTGCCAGCAGCTTAGGCGGGGGCACCGGGGAGCTGTTTTTT. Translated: CASSLGGGTGELFF.

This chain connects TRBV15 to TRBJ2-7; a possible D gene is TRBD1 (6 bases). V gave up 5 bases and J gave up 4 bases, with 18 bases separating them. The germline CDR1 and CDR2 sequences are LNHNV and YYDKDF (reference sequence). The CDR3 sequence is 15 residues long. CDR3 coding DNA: TGTGCCACCAGCCAAGTTGATAGGGGGTTGTACGAGCAGTACTTC. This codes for CATSQVDRGLYEQYF.

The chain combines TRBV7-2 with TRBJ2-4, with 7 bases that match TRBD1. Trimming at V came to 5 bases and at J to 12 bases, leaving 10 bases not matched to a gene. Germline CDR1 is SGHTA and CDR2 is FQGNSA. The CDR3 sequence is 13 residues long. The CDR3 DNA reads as TGTGCCAGCAGCCCGACAGGGTTCCGGGATCAGTACTTC. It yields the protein CASSPTGFRDQYF.

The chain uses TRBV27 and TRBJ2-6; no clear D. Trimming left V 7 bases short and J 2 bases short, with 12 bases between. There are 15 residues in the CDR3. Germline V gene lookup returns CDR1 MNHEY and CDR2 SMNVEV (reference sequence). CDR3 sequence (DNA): TGTGCCAGCAATACCATACCCCCTGGGGCCAACGTCCTGACTTTC. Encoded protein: CASNTIPPGANVLTF. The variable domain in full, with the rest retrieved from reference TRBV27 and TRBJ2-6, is EAQVTQNPRYLITVTGKKLTVTCSQNMNHEYMSWYRQDPGLGLRQIYYSMNVEVTDKGDVPEGYKVSRKEKRNFPLILESPSPNQTSLYFCASNTIPPGANVLTFGAGSRLTVL.

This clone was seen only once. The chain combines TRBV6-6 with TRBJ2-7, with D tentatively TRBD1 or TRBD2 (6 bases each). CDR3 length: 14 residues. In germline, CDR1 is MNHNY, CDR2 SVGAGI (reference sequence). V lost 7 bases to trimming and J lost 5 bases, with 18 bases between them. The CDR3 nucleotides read TGTGCCAGCACAAGAGGGGGGCGCAACGACGAGCAGTACTTC. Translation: CASTRGGRNDEQYF.

In DNA, the CDR3 is TGTGCCAGCAGCTTAGGGGGACCTAGTACGGAGCAGTACTTC. Encoded protein: CASSLGGPSTEQYF. The rearrangement uses TRBV11-2 and TRBJ2-7; tentatively, D is TRBD1 or TRBD2 (5 bases each). The CDR3 totals 14 residues. CDR1 and CDR2 from the germline V gene are SGHAT and FQNNGV. Trimming shortened V by 1 base and J by 7 bases, and 14 bases separated the two germline ends.

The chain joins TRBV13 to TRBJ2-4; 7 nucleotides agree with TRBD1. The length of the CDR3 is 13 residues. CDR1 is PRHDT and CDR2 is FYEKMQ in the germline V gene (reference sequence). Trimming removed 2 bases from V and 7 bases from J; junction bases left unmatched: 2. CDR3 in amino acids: CASSLLGQNIQYF. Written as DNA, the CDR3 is TGTGCCAGCAGCTTATTGGGACAGAACATTCAGTACTTC. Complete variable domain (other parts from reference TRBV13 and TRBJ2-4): AAGVIQSPRHLIKEKRETATLKCYPIPRHDTVYWYQQGPGQDPQFLISFYEKMQSDKGSIPDRFSAQQFSDYHSELNMSSLELGDSALYFCASSLLGQNIQYFGAGTRLSVL.